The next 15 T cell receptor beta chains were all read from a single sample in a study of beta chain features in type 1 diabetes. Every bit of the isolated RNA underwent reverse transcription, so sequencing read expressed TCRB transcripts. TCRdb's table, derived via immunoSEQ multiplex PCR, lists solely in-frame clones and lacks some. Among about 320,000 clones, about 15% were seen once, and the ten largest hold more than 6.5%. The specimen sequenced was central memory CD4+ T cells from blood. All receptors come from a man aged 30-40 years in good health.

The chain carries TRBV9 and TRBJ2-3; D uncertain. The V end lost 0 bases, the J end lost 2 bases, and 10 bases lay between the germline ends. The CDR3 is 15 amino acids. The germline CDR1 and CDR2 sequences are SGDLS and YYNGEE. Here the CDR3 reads CASSVGPASTDTQYF. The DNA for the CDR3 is TGTGCCAGCAGCGTAGGCCCAGCATCCACAGATACGCAGTATTTT.

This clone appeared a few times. For the CDR3, the DNA is TGCAGCGGTTCAGGGGGCTCTGGCTACACCTTC. Translation gives CSGSGGSGYTF. The chain joins TRBV29-1 to TRBJ1-2; 8 bases map to TRBD1. CDR3 length: 11 residues. V shed 7 bases and J 7 bases; nucleotides not matched to a gene: 5. CDR1 and CDR2 (germline): SQVTM, ANQGSEA.

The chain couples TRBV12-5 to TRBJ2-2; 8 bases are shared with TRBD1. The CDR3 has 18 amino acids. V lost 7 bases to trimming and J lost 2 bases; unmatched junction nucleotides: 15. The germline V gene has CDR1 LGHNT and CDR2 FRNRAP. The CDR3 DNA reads TGTGCTAGTGCCCCTTGGATATCGGACAGGGTCAACACCGGGGAGCTGTTTTTT. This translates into CASAPWISDRVNTGELFF. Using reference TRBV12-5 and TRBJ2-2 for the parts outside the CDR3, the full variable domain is DARVTQTPRHKVTEMGQEVTMRCQPILGHNTVFWYRQTMMQGLELLAYFRNRAPLDDSGMPKDRFSAEMPDATLATLKIQPSEPRDSAVYFCASAPWISDRVNTGELFFGEGSRLTVL.

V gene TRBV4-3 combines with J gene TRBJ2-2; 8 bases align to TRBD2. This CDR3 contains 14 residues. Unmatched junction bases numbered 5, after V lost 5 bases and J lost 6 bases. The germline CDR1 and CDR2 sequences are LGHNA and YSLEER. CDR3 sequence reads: CASSSGLVPGELFF. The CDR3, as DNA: TGCGCCAGCAGCTCGGGACTAGTTCCCGGGGAGCTGTTTTTT.

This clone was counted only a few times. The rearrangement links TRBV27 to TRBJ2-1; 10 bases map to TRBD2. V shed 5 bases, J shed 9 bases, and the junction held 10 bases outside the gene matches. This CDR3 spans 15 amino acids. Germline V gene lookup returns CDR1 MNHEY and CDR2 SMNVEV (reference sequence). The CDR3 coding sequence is TGTGCCAGCAGTATCTCCGGGCTAGCGGGAGTTGAGCAGTTCTTC. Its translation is CASSISGLAGVEQFF.

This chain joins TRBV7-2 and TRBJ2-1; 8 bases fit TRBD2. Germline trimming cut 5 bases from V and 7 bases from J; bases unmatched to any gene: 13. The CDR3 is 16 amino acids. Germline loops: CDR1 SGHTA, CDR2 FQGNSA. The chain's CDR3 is CASSLGRAGGVNEQFF. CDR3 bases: TGTGCCAGCAGCCTGGGTAGGGCGGGAGGAGTAAATGAGCAGTTCTTC.

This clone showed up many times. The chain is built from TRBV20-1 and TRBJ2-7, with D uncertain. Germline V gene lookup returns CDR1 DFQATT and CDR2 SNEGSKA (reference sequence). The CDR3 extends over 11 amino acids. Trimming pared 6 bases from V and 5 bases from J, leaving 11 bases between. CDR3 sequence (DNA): TGCAGTGCCGGCCAGTGCCACGAGCAGTACGTC. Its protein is CSAGQCHEQYV.

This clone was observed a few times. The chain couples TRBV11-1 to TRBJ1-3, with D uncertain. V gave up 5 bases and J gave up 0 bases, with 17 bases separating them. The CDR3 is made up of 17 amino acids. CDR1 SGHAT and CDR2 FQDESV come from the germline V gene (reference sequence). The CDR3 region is CASSPTRDDLSGNTIYF. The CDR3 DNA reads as TGTGCCAGCAGCCCCACCCGCGACGACCTCTCTGGAAACACCATATATTTT.

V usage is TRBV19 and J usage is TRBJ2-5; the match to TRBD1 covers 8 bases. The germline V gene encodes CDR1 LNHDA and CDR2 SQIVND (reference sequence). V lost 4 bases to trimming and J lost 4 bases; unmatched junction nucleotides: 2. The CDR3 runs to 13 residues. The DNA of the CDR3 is TGTGCCAGTAGTACGCAGGGGGCAGAGACCCAGTACTTC. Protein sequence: CASSTQGAETQYF.

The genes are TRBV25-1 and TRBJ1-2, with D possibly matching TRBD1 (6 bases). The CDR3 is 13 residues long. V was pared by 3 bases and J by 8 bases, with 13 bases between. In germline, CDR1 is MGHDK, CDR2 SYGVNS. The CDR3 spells CASSDTGYRGYTF. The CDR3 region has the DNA TGTGCCAGCAGTGATACAGGGTATCGGGGCTACACCTTC.

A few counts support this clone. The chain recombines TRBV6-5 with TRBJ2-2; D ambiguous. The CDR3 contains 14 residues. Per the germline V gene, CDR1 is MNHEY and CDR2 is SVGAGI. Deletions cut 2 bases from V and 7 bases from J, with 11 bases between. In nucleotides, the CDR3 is TGTGCCAGCAGTTACCGTGGTTTACTCGGGGAGCTGTTTTTT. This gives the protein CASSYRGLLGELFF.

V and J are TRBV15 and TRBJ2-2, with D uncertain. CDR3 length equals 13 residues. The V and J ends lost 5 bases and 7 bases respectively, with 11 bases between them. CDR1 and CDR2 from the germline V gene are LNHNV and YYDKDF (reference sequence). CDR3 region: CATSSGRNGELFF. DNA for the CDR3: TGTGCCACCAGCTCCGGTAGGAACGGGGAGCTGTTTTTT.

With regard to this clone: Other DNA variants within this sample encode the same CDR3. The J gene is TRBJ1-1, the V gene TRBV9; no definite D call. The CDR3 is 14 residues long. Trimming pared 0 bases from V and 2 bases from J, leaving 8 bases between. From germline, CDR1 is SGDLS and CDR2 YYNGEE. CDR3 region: CASSVGRGNTEAFF. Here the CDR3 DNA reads TGTGCCAGCAGCGTAGGACGGGGAAACACTGAAGCTTTCTTT.

CDR3 loop: CASSAGWERGTEAFF. CDR3 DNA: TGTGCCAGCAGTGCTGGCTGGGAGCGGGGGACTGAAGCTTTCTTT. The chain couples TRBV6-6 to TRBJ1-1; TRBD1 might be the D (5 bases). Germline CDR1 and CDR2: MNHNY and SVGAGI (reference sequence). The ends were cut back, 5 bases at V and 5 bases at J, with 18 bases in the middle. CDR3 length: 15 amino acids.

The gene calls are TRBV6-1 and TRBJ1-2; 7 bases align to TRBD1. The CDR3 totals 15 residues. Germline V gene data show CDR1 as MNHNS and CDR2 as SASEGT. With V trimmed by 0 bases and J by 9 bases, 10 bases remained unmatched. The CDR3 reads CASSEASGTATSYTF. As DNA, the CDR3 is TGTGCCAGCAGTGAAGCTTCTGGGACAGCGACGAGCTACACCTTC.